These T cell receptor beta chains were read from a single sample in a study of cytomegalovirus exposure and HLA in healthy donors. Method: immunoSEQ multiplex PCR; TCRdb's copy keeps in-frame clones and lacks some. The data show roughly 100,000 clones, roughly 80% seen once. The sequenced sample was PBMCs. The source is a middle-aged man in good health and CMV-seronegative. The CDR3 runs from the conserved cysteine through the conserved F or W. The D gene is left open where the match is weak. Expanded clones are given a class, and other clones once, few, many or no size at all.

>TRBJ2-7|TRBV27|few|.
CASTNFYEQYF
TGTGCCAGCACTAACTTCTACGAGCAGTACTTC
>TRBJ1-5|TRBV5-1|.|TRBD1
CASGLPGAGGIKQPQHF
TGCGCCAGCGGCCTCCCTGGTGCAGGGGGCATCAAGCAGCCCCAGCATTTT
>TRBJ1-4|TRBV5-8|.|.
CASSSQYRVPNEKLFF
TGTGCCAGCAGCTCACAATACAGGGTTCCTAATGAAAAACTGTTTTTT
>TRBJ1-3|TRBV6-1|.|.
CASSESTGSGNTIYF
TGTGCCAGCAGTGAGTCCACAGGCTCTGGAAACACCATATATTTT
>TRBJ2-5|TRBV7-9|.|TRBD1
CASSPDRGKTQYF
TGTGCCAGCAGCCCCGACAGGGGGAAGACCCAGTACTTC
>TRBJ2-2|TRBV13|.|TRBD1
CASTPTLVDRGPDGELFF
TGTGCCAGCACACCCACGTTGGTAGACAGGGGACCGGACGGGGAGCTGTTTTTT
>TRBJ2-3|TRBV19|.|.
CASSIDLEGDTQYF
TGTGCCAGTAGTATAGATCTAGAAGGAGATACGCAGTATTTT
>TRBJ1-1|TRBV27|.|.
CASSAGFQEAFF
TGTGCCAGCAGTGCAGGGTTTCAAGAAGCTTTCTTT
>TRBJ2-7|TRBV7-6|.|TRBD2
CASSLRSSGGSSSYEQYF
TGTGCCAGCAGCCTTAGGTCTAGCGGGGGGTCGAGCTCCTACGAGCAGTACTTC
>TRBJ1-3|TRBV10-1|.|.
CASSEFFGDTIYF
TGCGCCAGCAGTGAGTTCTTCGGGGACACCATATATTTT
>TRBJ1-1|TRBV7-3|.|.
CASSSQGLNTEAFF
TGTGCCAGCAGCTCACAGGGACTGAACACTGAAGCTTTCTTT
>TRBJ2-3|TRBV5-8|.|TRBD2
CASSSRGDRTDTQYF
TGTGCCAGCAGCTCACGGGGGGATCGCACAGATACGCAGTATTTT
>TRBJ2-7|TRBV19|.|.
CASSTEYEQYF
TGTGCCAGTAGTACCGAGTACGAGCAGTACTTC
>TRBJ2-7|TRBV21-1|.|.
CASSAARDRGYYEQYF
TGTGCCAGCAGCGCTGCGCGGGACAGAGGATATTACGAGCAGTACTTC
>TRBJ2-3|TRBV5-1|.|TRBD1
CASSLVGQARTDTQYF
TGCGCCAGCAGCTTGGTCGGACAGGCGCGAACAGATACGCAGTATTTT
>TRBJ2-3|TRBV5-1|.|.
CASSSSDSTDTQYF
TGCGCCAGCAGCTCTAGCGACAGCACAGATACGCAGTATTTT
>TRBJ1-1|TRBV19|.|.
CASRQGRNTEAFF
TGTGCCAGTCGGCAGGGGAGGAACACTGAAGCTTTCTTT
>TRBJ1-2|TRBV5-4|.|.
CASSLGQRDYGYTF
TGTGCCAGCAGCTTGGGGCAGCGGGACTATGGCTACACCTTC
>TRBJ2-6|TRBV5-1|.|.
CASSLYRVSGANVLTF
TGCGCCAGCAGCTTGTACAGGGTGTCCGGGGCCAACGTCCTGACTTTC
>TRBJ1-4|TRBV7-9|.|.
CASSLAGGEKLFF
TGTGCCAGCAGCTTAGCGGGGGGTGAAAAACTGTTTTTT
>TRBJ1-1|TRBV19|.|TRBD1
CASSLPGQGAEAFF
TGTGCCAGTAGTTTACCGGGACAGGGGGCTGAAGCTTTCTTT
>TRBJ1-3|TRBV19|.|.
CASSHRDSGNTIYF
TGTGCCAGTAGTCACAGGGACTCTGGAAACACCATATATTTT
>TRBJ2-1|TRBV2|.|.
CASSEAMSGYYNEQFF
TGTGCCAGCAGTGAAGCGATGAGCGGGTATTACAATGAGCAGTTCTTC
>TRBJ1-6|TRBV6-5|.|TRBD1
CASHGTVNSPLHF
TGTGCCAGTCACGGGACAGTTAATTCACCCCTCCACTTT
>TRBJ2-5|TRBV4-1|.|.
CASSQAGLETQYF
TGCGCCAGCAGCCAAGCAGGGTTAGAGACCCAGTACTTC
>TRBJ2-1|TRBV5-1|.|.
CASSSYRDGGEQFF
TGCGCCAGCAGCTCCTACAGGGACGGCGGTGAGCAGTTCTTC
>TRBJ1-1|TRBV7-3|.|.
CASSSSVSTEAFF
TGTGCCAGCAGCAGTAGCGTTTCCACTGAAGCTTTCTTT
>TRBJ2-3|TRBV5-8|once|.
CASIKLADTQYF
TGTGCCAGCATTAAGCTAGCAGATACGCAGTATTTT
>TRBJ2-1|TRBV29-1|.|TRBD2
CSGLGGLAGDSVSYNEQFF
TGCAGCGGCTTAGGAGGACTAGCGGGGGACTCGGTATCCTACAATGAGCAGTTCTTC
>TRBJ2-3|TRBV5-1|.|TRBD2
CASSLTSGGPPTSTDTQYF
TGCGCCAGCAGCTTGACTAGCGGGGGACCCCCGACTTCCACAGATACGCAGTATTTT
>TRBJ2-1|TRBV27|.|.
CASSLARLDNEQFF
TGTGCCAGCAGTTTAGCGCGACTCGACAATGAGCAGTTCTTC
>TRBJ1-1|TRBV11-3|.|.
CASSASGVLNTEAFF
TGTGCCAGCAGCGCTTCAGGGGTCCTGAACACTGAAGCTTTCTTT